The present T cell receptor beta chain was sequenced within a study of cytomegalovirus exposure and HLA in healthy donors. Study-wide results and limits: In an earlier analysis, about 87% or about 30%: the productive usage of most TCR beta V segments.

In the PCR, 60 Vbeta and 13 Jbeta primers were used. Libraries were prepared by immunoSEQ multiplex PCR; TCRdb keeps only in-frame clonotypes and omits some of them. The table has more than 100,000 clones, 75% to 85% seen once. The CDR3 consists of 14 residues. The V gene lost 7 bases and the J gene lost 2 bases, with 11 bases spanning the gap. In germline, CDR1 is ENHRY, CDR2 SYGVKD. Regarding this clone: Its antigen is as yet unknown.

This chain uses TRBV10-3 with TRBJ2-2; maybe TRBD1 (5 bases). The TCR was taken from a man aged 35 to 55 in good health and CMV-seronegative. Sequenced input: PBMCs. CDR3 protein: CAITRDRNTGELFF. The DNA of the CDR3 is TGTGCCATCACCCGCGACAGAAACACCGGGGAGCTGTTTTTT.